Below are 6 T cell receptor beta chains sequenced from a single sample in a study of T cell changes during pregnancy in multiple sclerosis. Libraries were prepared by immunoSEQ multiplex PCR; TCRdb keeps only in-frame clonotypes and omits some of them. The table lists approximately 110,000 clones, just over 90% of them singletons, with less than 4% in the top ten. The starting material was peripheral blood, obtained after pregnancy. The receptors here all came from a female donor with multiple sclerosis, enrolled in a pregnancy study.

The CDR3 sequence is CASVPLSSYEQYF. CDR3 DNA: TGTGCCAGCGTTCCTCTTAGCTCCTACGAGCAGTACTTC. The chain recombines TRBV7-9 with TRBJ2-7; no firm D call. Germline-derived CDR1 and CDR2 are SEHNR and FQNEAQ (reference sequence). V lost 8 bases and J lost 0, with 11 bases in between. This CDR3 comprises 13 residues. The full variable domain, its missing parts supplied by reference TRBV7-9 and TRBJ2-7, is DTGVSQNPRHKITKRGQNVTFRCDPISEHNRLYWYRQTLGQGPEFLTYFQNEAQLEKSRLLSDRFSAERPKGSFSTLEIQRTEQGDSAMYLCASVPLSSYEQYFGPGTRLTVT.

The chain combines TRBV11-1 with TRBJ2-1; 7 bases are shared with TRBD1. This CDR3 is 15 amino acids long. V gave up 5 bases and J gave up 4 bases; unmatched junction bases: 8. The V gene's germline CDR1 is SGHAT and CDR2 FQDESV (reference sequence). The CDR3 here is CASSPRTGQYNEQFF. DNA for the CDR3: TGTGCCAGCAGCCCCAGGACAGGACAATACAATGAGCAGTTCTTC.

This clone appeared a single time. This chain joins TRBV5-1 and TRBJ2-7; TRBD2 matches 8 bases. V shed 2 bases and J 2 bases; nucleotides not matched to a gene: 3. The CDR3 consists of 14 residues. CDR1 is SGHRS and CDR2 is YFSETQ in the germline V gene. The CDR3 bases are TGCGCCAGCAGCTTTTCGGGGGGGCCCTACGAGCAGTACTTC. Encoded protein: CASSFSGGPYEQYF.

The chain links TRBV23-1 to TRBJ1-2; TRBD1 is a possible D gene (6 bases). TRBV23-1 is known as an ORF, though its function is uncertain. The CDR3 is made up of 13 amino acids. Trimming shortened V by 4 bases and J by 4 bases, and 10 bases separated the two germline ends. The CDR3 spells CASSPPRGYGYTF. For the CDR3, the DNA is TGCGCCAGCAGTCCCCCCAGGGGCTATGGCTACACCTTC.

V gene TRBV4-1 combines with J gene TRBJ2-1; D unresolved. The CDR3 has 12 amino acids. V lost 0 bases to trimming and J lost 6 bases, with 3 bases between them. Per the germline V gene, CDR1 is MGHRA and CDR2 is YSYEKL. The CDR3 DNA reads as TGCGCCAGCAGCCAAGACTCCAATGAGCAGTTCTTC. Its translation is CASSQDSNEQFF.

This chain joins TRBV19 and TRBJ1-2; D gene uncertain. Germline V CDR1 and CDR2: LNHDA, SQIVND (reference sequence). Trimming took 8 bases from V and 4 from J, leaving 8 bases between them. The CDR3 runs 11 residues. The CDR3 here is CASEGGYGYTF. CDR3 sequence (DNA): TGTGCCAGTGAAGGCGGCTATGGCTACACCTTC. The full variable domain, with the rest looked up from reference TRBV19 and TRBJ1-2, is DGGITQSPKYLFRKEGQNVTLSCEQNLNHDAMYWYRQDPGQGLRLIYYSQIVNDFQKGDIAEGYSVSREKKESFPLTVTSAQKNPTAFYLCASEGGYGYTFGSGTRLTVV.